These 26 T cell receptor beta chains originate from one sample sequenced in a study of T cell clonotyping in hematopoietic cell transplantation. Only in-frame clones appear in the TCRdb table, and some are missing; sequencing was by immunoSEQ multiplex PCR. The data hold tens of thousands of clones, with around 94% observed a single time. The source material was peripheral blood mononuclear cells. The source is a woman in her 50s in good health. Some clones in this sample may be carry-over from other donors' samples.

This clone showed up just once. The rearrangement joins TRBV19 to TRBJ2-3; 7 nucleotides match TRBD2. The V gene's germline CDR1 is LNHDA and CDR2 SQIVND (reference sequence). The CDR3 consists of 15 residues. V lost 5 bases, J lost 1 base, and 6 bases stayed unmatched. Written as DNA, the CDR3 is TGTGCCAGTAGTGCTGGAGCGGGGCGCACAGATACGCAGTATTTT. It translates to CASSAGAGRTDTQYF.

This clone occurred once. V is TRBV4-1 and J is TRBJ2-5, with D uncertain. The CDR3 runs to 17 residues. V shed 3 bases and J shed 2 bases, with 19 bases lying between them. CDR1 MGHRA and CDR2 YSYEKL come from the germline V gene. DNA of the CDR3: TGCGCCAGCAGCCAGGCCCCCTTCGACACCCAGCAAGAGACCCAGTACTTC. This translates into CASSQAPFDTQQETQYF.

The V gene is TRBV2, the J gene TRBJ2-5; no definite D call. The germline V gene encodes CDR1 SNHLY and CDR2 FYNNEI. The V end was cut by 2 bases, the J end by 7 bases, with 11 bases between. CDR3 length: 13 amino acids. In nucleotides, the CDR3 is TGTGCCAGCAGTGAAAACGGTGGGGTGACCCAGTACTTC. Amino acids: CASSENGGVTQYF.

The chain combines TRBV5-4 with TRBJ2-3; no reliable D call. The CDR3 runs to 13 residues. V was clipped by 0 bases and J by 4 bases, with 6 bases between them. CDR1 is SGHNT and CDR2 is YYREEE in the germline V gene (reference sequence). In DNA, the CDR3 is TGTGCCAGCAGCTTGGGACCCCCAGATACGCAGTATTTT. Its translation is CASSLGPPDTQYF.

The V gene is TRBV19, the J gene TRBJ2-1; D is perhaps TRBD2 (5 bases). From germline, CDR1 is LNHDA and CDR2 SQIVND (reference sequence). V was clipped by 5 bases and J by 3 bases, with 11 bases between them. This CDR3 is built from 14 residues. The CDR3 sequence is CASSDRDYYNEQFF. The CDR3 DNA reads as TGTGCCAGTAGTGATCGGGATTACTACAATGAGCAGTTCTTC. Full variable domain (missing parts from reference TRBV19 and TRBJ2-1): DGGITQSPKYLFRKEGQNVTLSCEQNLNHDAMYWYRQDPGQGLRLIYYSQIVNDFQKGDIAEGYSVSREKKESFPLTVTSAQKNPTAFYLCASSDRDYYNEQFFGPGTRLTVL.

For the CDR3, the DNA is TGCAGCGTTGAAAGGTCTGGGGAGGGCACCGGGGAGCTGTTTTTT. It codes for CSVERSGEGTGELFF. This chain joins TRBV29-1 and TRBJ2-2; 7 bases map to TRBD2. Unmatched junction bases numbered 7, after V lost 2 bases and J lost 4 bases. In germline, CDR1 is SQVTM, CDR2 ANQGSEA. CDR3 size: 15 residues.

This clone came up once. The chain links TRBV6-6 to TRBJ2-5, with D possibly being TRBD1 (5 bases). The CDR3 has 12 residues. The V end was cut by 5 bases, the J end by 4 bases, with 8 bases between. Germline V gene sequence: CDR1 MNHNY, CDR2 SVGAGI (reference sequence). In DNA form, the CDR3 reads TGTGCCAGCAGTCACACAGGAGAGACCCAGTACTTC. Amino acids: CASSHTGETQYF.

J is TRBJ1-3 and V is TRBV10-3; 10 nucleotides align to TRBD1. The CDR3 sequence is 15 residues long. In germline, CDR1 is ENHRY, CDR2 SYGVKD. V lost 2 bases, J lost 6 bases, and 4 bases stayed unmatched. CDR3 nucleotide sequence: TGTGCCATCAGTGAGGCGGGACAGGGGTTAAACACCATATATTTT. Translation: CAISEAGQGLNTIYF.

The chain links TRBV7-3 to TRBJ1-6; D unclear. V was trimmed by 2 bases and J by 2 bases, leaving 16 bases between them. The germline V gene encodes CDR1 SGHTA and CDR2 FQGTGA. CDR3 size: 18 residues. This CDR3 is CASSLGGIPRTYNSPLHF. For the CDR3, the DNA is TGTGCCAGCAGCTTAGGAGGCATCCCGCGCACCTATAATTCACCCCTCCACTTT.

This clone appeared once. The V and J genes are TRBV5-1 and TRBJ2-1; 12 nucleotides agree with TRBD1. With V trimmed by 4 bases and J by 8 bases, 4 bases remained unmatched. Germline V CDR1 and CDR2: SGHRS, YFSETQ. The CDR3 is made up of 14 amino acids. The CDR3 loop reads CASSLGTGGDEQFF. The CDR3 DNA sequence: TGCGCCAGCAGCCTTGGGACAGGGGGCGATGAGCAGTTCTTC.

The CDR3 DNA sequence: TGTGCCAGCAGCTTGGGGGCGGGGTACAATGAGCAGTTCTTC. It yields the protein CASSLGAGYNEQFF. The rearrangement uses TRBV5-4 and TRBJ2-1; D might be TRBD2 (6 bases). Germline V lookup: CDR1 SGHNT, CDR2 YYREEE (reference sequence). The V gene lost 0 bases and the J gene lost 4 bases, with 8 bases spanning the gap. The CDR3 length is 14 residues. Full variable domain (missing parts from reference TRBV5-4 and TRBJ2-1): ETGVTQSPTHLIKTRGQQVTLRCSSQSGHNTVSWYQQALGQGPQFIFQYYREEENGRGNFPPRFSGLQFPNYSSELNVNALELDDSALYLCASSLGAGYNEQFFGPGTRLTVL.

The chain uses TRBV5-8 and TRBJ1-1; TRBD1 agrees at 7 bases. Germline V gives CDR1 SGHTS, CDR2 YDEGEE. The CDR3 runs to 12 residues. Trimming took 4 bases from V and 14 from J; bases not matched to a gene: 11. The CDR3, as DNA: TGTGCCAGCAGCCGGGCGACAGGGCAAGGCTTCTTT. It codes for CASSRATGQGFF.

CDR3 region: CASSLVGTNTEAFF. For the CDR3, the DNA is TGTGCCAGCAGCCTCGTGGGTACGAACACTGAAGCTTTCTTT. This chain links TRBV7-9 with TRBJ1-1, with D hard to call. The CDR3 runs 14 residues. Germline CDR1 and CDR2: SEHNR and FQNEAQ (reference sequence). The V and J ends lost 5 bases and 1 base respectively, with 11 bases between them.

The chain uses TRBV13 and TRBJ1-3; tentatively, D is TRBD1 (6 bases). V was clipped by 3 bases and J by 7 bases, with 13 bases between them. The CDR3 has 14 residues. Germline loops: CDR1 PRHDT, CDR2 FYEKMQ (reference sequence). The CDR3 loop reads CASSFRQAGNTIYF. The DNA for the CDR3 is TGTGCCAGCAGCTTTAGACAGGCCGGGAACACCATATATTTT.

J is TRBJ2-3 and V is TRBV5-1, with no clear D. This CDR3 region has 14 residues. Germline V gene sequence: CDR1 SGHRS, CDR2 YFSETQ. Trimming pared 4 bases from V and 1 base from J, leaving 10 bases between. The CDR3 nucleotides read TGCGCCAGCAGCCTCCCCGTGGGCACAGATACGCAGTATTTT. This gives the protein CASSLPVGTDTQYF.

This clone was detected once. The chain carries TRBV2 and TRBJ1-2; tentative D call: TRBD1 (5 bases). V lost 4 bases, J lost 6 bases, and 12 bases lay in between. This CDR3 has 13 residues. Germline V lookup: CDR1 SNHLY, CDR2 FYNNEI. The CDR3 sequence is CASSAKGANGYTF. DNA for the CDR3: TGTGCCAGCAGTGCGAAAGGGGCGAATGGCTACACCTTC. Variable domain in full (rest from reference TRBV2 and TRBJ1-2): EPEVTQTPSHQVTQMGQEVILRCVPISNHLYFYWYRQILGQKVEFLVSFYNNEISEKSEIFDDQFSVERPDGSNFTLKIRSTKLEDSAMYFCASSAKGANGYTFGSGTRLTVV.

J is TRBJ2-2 and V is TRBV4-1, with TRBD2 matching 14 bases. This CDR3 spans 19 amino acids. Germline values: CDR1 MGHRA, CDR2 YSYEKL. The trim removed 4 bases at V and 4 bases at J, leaving 11 bases unmatched. The CDR3 here is CASSLFPGLAGDSTGELFF. Written as DNA, the CDR3 is TGCGCCAGCAGCCTTTTCCCGGGACTAGCGGGGGACTCCACCGGGGAGCTGTTTTTT.

J is TRBJ2-3 and V is TRBV11-2, with 11 bases aligning to TRBD2. The CDR3 contains 16 residues. Trimming took 3 bases from V and 1 from J; bases not matched to a gene: 3. In germline, CDR1 is SGHAT, CDR2 FQNNGV. The CDR3 protein is CASSFTSGGGTDTQYF. The CDR3 bases are TGTGCCAGCAGCTTTACTAGCGGGGGAGGCACAGATACGCAGTATTTT.

The chain couples TRBV28 to TRBJ1-1, with D perhaps TRBD1 (5 bases). CDR3 length equals 14 residues. Germline CDR1 reads MDHEN; CDR2 reads SYDVKM. V was cut by 5 bases and J by 11 bases, with 21 bases left in between. DNA for the CDR3: TGTGCCAGCAGTCTGACCGGGACTCTAAGCGAGGCTTTCTTT. Its translation: CASSLTGTLSEAFF.

This clone was seen only a few times. V is TRBV11-3 and J is TRBJ2-1; D is possibly TRBD1 (5 bases). V gave up 5 bases and J gave up 8 bases, with 13 bases separating them. CDR3 length: 13 amino acids. Germline CDR1 SGHNT, CDR2 YENEEA. This chain's CDR3 is CASSQLDRDEQFF. The CDR3 DNA reads as TGTGCCAGCAGCCAGCTCGACAGAGATGAGCAGTTCTTC.

In its sample, this clone was seen once. The chain is built from TRBV7-2 and TRBJ1-5, with D perhaps matching TRBD1 (6 bases). The CDR3 totals 16 residues. Germline CDR1 is SGHTA and CDR2 is FQGNSA. Trimming shortened V by 5 bases and J by 2 bases, and 16 bases separated the two germline ends. The CDR3 DNA is TGTGCCAGCAGCCCTGAGAGGGGGGCGGGCAATCAGCCCCAGCATTTT. Its translation is CASSPERGAGNQPQHF.

V and J are TRBV4-3 and TRBJ1-6; 10 bases fit TRBD1. V lost 4 bases, J lost 4 bases, and 4 bases stayed unmatched. The CDR3 is 16 residues long. In germline, CDR1 is LGHNA, CDR2 YSLEER. CDR3 region: CASSPRTGGYNSPLHF. CDR3 sequence (DNA): TGCGCCAGCAGCCCGAGGACAGGGGGATATAATTCACCCCTCCACTTT.

As concerns this clone: Different DNA sequences within this sample yield the same CDR3. The chain employs TRBV29-1 and TRBJ1-1; D unresolved. V lost 3 bases, J lost 2 bases, and 7 bases lay in between. The CDR3 sequence is 12 residues long. Germline V gene data show CDR1 as SQVTM and CDR2 as ANQGSEA. The CDR3 reads CSVDRGNTEAFF. The CDR3 nucleotides read TGCAGCGTTGATCGGGGTAACACTGAAGCTTTCTTT.

The V gene is TRBV19, the J gene TRBJ2-3; D ambiguous. The V gene lost 3 bases and the J gene lost 11 bases, with 21 bases spanning the gap. The CDR3 covers 15 residues. Germline V gene sequence: CDR1 LNHDA, CDR2 SQIVND (reference sequence). CDR3 DNA: TGTGCCAGTAGTATCGATTCCAGCTCACAGATAAGGCAGTATTTT. Protein product: CASSIDSSSQIRQYF.

This chain connects TRBV2 to TRBJ2-7; TRBD2 matches 11 bases. CDR1 and CDR2 (germline): SNHLY, FYNNEI. The CDR3 consists of 13 residues. J lost 2 bases, V lost 9 bases, and 3 bases had no gene match. CDR3 residues: CARGTSGTYEQYF. The CDR3 DNA follows: TGTGCCAGGGGGACTAGCGGAACCTACGAGCAGTACTTC.

This chain links TRBV11-2 with TRBJ2-7, with TRBD1 identical over 9 bases. J gave up 4 bases and V 3 bases, and 4 bases lay outside the gene matches. The CDR3 contains 14 residues. Germline lookup yields CDR1 SGHAT and CDR2 FQNNGV. CDR3 loop: CASSLGQGAYEQYF. Here the CDR3 DNA reads TGTGCCAGCAGCTTGGGACAGGGTGCGTACGAGCAGTACTTC. Full variable domain (rest looked up from reference TRBV11-2 and TRBJ2-7): EAGVAQSPRYKIIEKRQSVAFWCNPISGHATLYWYQQILGQGPKLLIQFQNNGVVDDSQLPKDRFSAERLKGVDSTLKIQPAKLEDSAVYLCASSLGQGAYEQYFGPGTRLTVT.